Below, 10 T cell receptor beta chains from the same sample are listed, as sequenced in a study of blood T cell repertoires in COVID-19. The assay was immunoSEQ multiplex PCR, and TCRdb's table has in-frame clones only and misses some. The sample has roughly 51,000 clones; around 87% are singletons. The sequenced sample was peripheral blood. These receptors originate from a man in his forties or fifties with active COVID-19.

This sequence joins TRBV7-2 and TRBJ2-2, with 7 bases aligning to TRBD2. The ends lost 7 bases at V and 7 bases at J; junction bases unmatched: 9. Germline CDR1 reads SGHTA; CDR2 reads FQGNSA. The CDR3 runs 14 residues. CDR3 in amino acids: CASIPLGGDGELFF. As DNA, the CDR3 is TGTGCCAGCATCCCGCTGGGGGGGGACGGGGAGCTGTTTTTT.

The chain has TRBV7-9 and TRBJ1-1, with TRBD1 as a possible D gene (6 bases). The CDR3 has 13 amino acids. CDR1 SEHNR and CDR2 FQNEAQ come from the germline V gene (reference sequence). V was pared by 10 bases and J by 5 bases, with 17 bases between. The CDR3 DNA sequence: TGTGCCATCACCGAGGGGGATTGGACTGAAGCTTTCTTT. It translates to CAITEGDWTEAFF.

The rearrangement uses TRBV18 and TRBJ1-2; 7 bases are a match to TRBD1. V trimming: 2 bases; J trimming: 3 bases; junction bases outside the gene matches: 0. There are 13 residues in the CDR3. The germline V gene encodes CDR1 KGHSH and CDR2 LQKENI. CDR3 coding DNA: TGTGCCAGCTCACCAGGGACAGACTATGGCTACACCTTC. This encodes CASSPGTDYGYTF.

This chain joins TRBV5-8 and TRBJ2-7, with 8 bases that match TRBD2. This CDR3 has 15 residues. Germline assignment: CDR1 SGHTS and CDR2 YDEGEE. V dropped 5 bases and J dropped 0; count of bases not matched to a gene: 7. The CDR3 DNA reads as TGTGCCAGCAGTGCTATAGCGGGGCACTCCTACGAGCAGTACTTC. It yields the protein CASSAIAGHSYEQYF. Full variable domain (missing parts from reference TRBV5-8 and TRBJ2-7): EAGVTQSPTHLIKTRGQQATLRCSPISGHTSVYWYQQALGLGLQFLLWYDEGEERNRGNFPPRFSGRQFPNYSSELNVNALELEDSALYLCASSAIAGHSYEQYFGPGTRLTVT.

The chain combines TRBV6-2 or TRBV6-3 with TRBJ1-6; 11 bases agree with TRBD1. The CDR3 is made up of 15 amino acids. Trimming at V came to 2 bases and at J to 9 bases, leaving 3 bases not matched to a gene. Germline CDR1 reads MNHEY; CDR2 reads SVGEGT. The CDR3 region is CASSYLGQGGSPLHF. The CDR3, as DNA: TGTGCCAGCAGTTACCTGGGACAGGGGGGTTCACCCCTCCACTTT.

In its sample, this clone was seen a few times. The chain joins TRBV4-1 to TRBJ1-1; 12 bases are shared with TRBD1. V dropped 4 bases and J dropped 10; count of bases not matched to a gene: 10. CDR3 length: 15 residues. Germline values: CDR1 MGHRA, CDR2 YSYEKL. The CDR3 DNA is TGCGCCAGCAGCCCCCACATGGGACAGGGGGCTGGAGCTTTCTTT. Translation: CASSPHMGQGAGAFF.

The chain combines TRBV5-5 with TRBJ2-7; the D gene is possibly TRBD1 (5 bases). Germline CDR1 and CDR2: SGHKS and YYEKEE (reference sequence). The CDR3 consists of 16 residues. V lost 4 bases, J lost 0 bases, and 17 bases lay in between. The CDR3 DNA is TGTGCCAGCAGCCCGATTCCCTGGGGCAGCTCCTACGAGCAGTACTTC. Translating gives CASSPIPWGSSYEQYF.

The CDR3 coding sequence is TGTGCCAGCAGCTTGCCGGGAAAAGAGACCCAGTACTTC. The encoded protein is CASSLPGKETQYF. The chain has TRBV11-3 and TRBJ2-5, with a weak D call TRBD2 (5 bases). In germline, CDR1 is SGHNT, CDR2 YENEEA. The V and J ends lost 3 bases and 3 bases respectively, with 8 bases between them. The CDR3 is 13 residues long.

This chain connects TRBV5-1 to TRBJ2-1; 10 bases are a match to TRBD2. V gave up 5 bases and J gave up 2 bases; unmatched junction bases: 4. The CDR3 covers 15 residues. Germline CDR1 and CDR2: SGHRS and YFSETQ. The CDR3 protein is CASSIAGGPYNEQFF. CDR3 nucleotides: TGCGCCAGCAGTATAGCGGGAGGACCCTACAATGAGCAGTTCTTC.

The CDR3 coding sequence is TGTGCCAGCAAACGGCGGCAGAACCAAGAGACCCAGTACTTC. Its translation is CASKRRQNQETQYF. The gene calls are TRBV2 and TRBJ2-5; D call uncertain. The CDR3 covers 14 residues. Per the germline V gene, CDR1 is SNHLY and CDR2 is FYNNEI. Trimming shortened V by 7 bases and J by 0 bases, and 12 bases separated the two germline ends. Together with reference TRBV2 and TRBJ2-5, the CDR3 gives the full variable domain: EPEVTQTPSHQVTQMGQEVILRCVPISNHLYFYWYRQILGQKVEFLVSFYNNEISEKSEIFDDQFSVERPDGSNFTLKIRSTKLEDSAMYFCASKRRQNQETQYFGPGTRLLVL.